Below, 3 T cell receptor beta chains from the same sample are listed, as sequenced in a study of blood T cell repertoires in COVID-19. Sequencing used immunoSEQ multiplex PCR; TCRdb keeps in-frame clones, though not all of them. The table includes fewer than 300,000 clones, 86% detected once. The sequenced sample consisted of peripheral blood. The receptors were gathered from a man aged 45-65 years with COVID-19, enrolled during active disease.

About this clone: In the same sample, other DNA sequences code for this CDR3. This chain links TRBV3-1 (or the pseudogene TRBV3-2) with TRBJ1-1; no clear D. CDR3 length: 13 amino acids. Germline V gives CDR1 LGHDT, CDR2 YNNKEL (reference sequence). The V and J ends lost 1 base and 4 bases respectively, with 7 bases between them. Written as DNA, the CDR3 is TGTGCCAGCAGCCAAGCGGGGAGCACTGAAGCTTTCTTT. This encodes CASSQAGSTEAFF.

The chain carries TRBV27 and TRBJ1-2; maybe TRBD1 (5 bases). The CDR3 is made up of 14 amino acids. Germline V gives CDR1 MNHEY, CDR2 SMNVEV (reference sequence). The ends were cut back, 6 bases at V and 0 bases at J, with 11 bases in the middle. The CDR3 DNA is TGTGCCAGCAGCCGACAGAGAACTAACTATGGCTACACCTTC. This codes for CASSRQRTNYGYTF.

This chain connects TRBV18 to TRBJ1-2; maybe TRBD1 (5 bases). The CDR3 is 14 residues long. Trimming took 3 bases from V and 3 from J, leaving 11 bases between them. Germline CDR1 reads KGHSH; CDR2 reads LQKENI. The CDR3 nucleotides read TGTGCCAGCTCACCGGACACGAACTACTATGGCTACACCTTC. Its protein product is CASSPDTNYYGYTF. The full variable domain, its missing parts supplied by reference TRBV18 and TRBJ1-2, is NAGVMQNPRHLVRRRGQEARLRCSPMKGHSHVYWYRQLPEEGLKFMVYLQKENIIDESGMPKERFSAEFPKEGPSILRIQQVVRGDSAAYFCASSPDTNYYGYTFGSGTRLTVV.